This record covers a single T cell receptor beta chain. This sample was taken from a study of identical twins. CDR3 length: 15 amino acids. V trimming: 4 bases; J trimming: 5 bases; junction bases outside the gene matches: 8. From germline, CDR1 is SGHAT and CDR2 FQNNGV. MiXCR was run by TCRdb on the 5' RACE reads, yielding one entry per CDR3 protein. The sample includes some 460,000 distinct CDR3 sequences, approximately 15% of them seen just once. The same sample was also used in a study of yellow fever vaccine responses in identical twins. That paper adds: The authors reported partly convergent, partly personalized vaccine responses in identical twins.

Sequenced material: CD4+ T cells sorted from blood. This chain links TRBV11-2 with TRBJ2-1; 7 nucleotides agree with TRBD1. The origin of this receptor is a woman in her late teens or twenties in good health. The chain's CDR3 is CASSSQGQINNEQFF. The CDR3 DNA sequence: TGTGCCAGCAGCTCCCAGGGACAGATTAACAATGAGCAGTTCTTC.